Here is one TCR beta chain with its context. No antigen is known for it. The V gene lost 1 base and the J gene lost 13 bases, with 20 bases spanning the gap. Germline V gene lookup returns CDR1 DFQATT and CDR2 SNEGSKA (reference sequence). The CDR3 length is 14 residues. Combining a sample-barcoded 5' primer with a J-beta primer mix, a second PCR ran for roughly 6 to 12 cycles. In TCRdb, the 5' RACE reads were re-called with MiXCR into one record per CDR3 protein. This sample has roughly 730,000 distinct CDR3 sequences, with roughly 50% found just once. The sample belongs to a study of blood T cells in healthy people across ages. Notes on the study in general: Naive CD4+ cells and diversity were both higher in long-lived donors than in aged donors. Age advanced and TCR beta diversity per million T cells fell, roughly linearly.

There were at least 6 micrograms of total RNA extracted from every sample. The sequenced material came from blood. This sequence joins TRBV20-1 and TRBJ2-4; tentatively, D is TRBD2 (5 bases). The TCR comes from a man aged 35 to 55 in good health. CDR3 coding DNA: TGCAGTGCTAGAGCTGGGTTCGGGATGAAAGAGCAGTACTTC. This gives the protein CSARAGFGMKEQYF.